The clone carrying this T cell receptor beta chain was recorded many times. Its cognate antigen is unknown. Quantitative molecular-barcoded 5'-RACE generated the TCR beta libraries. TCRdb reprocessed the 5' RACE reads via MiXCR and lists one record per CDR3 protein. The table lists 150,000 to 200,000 distinct CDR3 sequences, just over 9.5% of them singletons. These data belong to a study of CD8 T cells in ankylosing spondylitis. General study points: According to the report, clones linked to the disease were significantly enriched in matched synovial fluid samples taken from ankylosing spondylitis patients.

V shed 5 bases and J shed 3 bases, with 4 bases lying between them. This CDR3 contains 12 residues. The germline gives CDR1 MNHEY, CDR2 SVGEGT. The origin of this receptor is a female donor with ankylosing spondylitis or in good health (not recorded which). Sample: blood, either unsorted or a sorted T cell fraction (not recorded which). The gene calls are TRBV6-2 or TRBV6-3 and TRBJ2-2; D gene unclear. CDR3 in amino acids: CASSRDTGELFF. CDR3 sequence (DNA): TGTGCCAGCAGTCGGGACACCGGGGAGCTGTTTTTT.